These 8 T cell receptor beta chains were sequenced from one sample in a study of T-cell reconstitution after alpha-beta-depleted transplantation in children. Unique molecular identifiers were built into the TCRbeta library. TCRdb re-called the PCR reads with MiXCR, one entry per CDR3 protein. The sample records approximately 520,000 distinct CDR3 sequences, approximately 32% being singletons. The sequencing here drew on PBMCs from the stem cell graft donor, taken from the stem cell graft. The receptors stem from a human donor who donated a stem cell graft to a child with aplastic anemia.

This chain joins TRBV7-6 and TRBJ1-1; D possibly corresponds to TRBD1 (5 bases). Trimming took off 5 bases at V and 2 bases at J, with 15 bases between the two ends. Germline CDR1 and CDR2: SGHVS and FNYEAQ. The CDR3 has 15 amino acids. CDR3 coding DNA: TGTGCCAGCAGCGCCCGGGGGGAGGGCAACACTGAAGCTTTCTTT. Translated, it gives CASSARGEGNTEAFF.

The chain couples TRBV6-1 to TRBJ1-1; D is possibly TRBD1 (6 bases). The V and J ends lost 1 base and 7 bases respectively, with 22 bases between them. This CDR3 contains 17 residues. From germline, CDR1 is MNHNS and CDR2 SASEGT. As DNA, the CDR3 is TGTGCCAGCAGTGAAGATCCGGGGGCTATAGATGTCGATGAAGCTTTCTTT. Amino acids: CASSEDPGAIDVDEAFF.

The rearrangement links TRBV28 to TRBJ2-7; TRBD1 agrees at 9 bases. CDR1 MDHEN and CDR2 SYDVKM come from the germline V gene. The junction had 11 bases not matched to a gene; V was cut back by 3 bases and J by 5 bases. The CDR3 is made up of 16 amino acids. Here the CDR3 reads CASSLPVMRQGDEQYF. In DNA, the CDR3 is TGTGCCAGCAGTTTGCCCGTGATGCGACAGGGGGACGAGCAGTACTTC.

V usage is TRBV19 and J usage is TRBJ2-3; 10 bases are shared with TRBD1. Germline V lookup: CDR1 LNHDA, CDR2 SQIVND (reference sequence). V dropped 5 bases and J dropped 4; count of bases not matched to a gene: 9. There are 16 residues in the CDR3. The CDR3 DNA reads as TGTGCCAGTAGTCAATACCGGGACAGGGGTGCAGATACGCAGTATTTT. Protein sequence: CASSQYRDRGADTQYF. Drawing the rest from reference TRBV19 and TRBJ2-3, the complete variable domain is DGGITQSPKYLFRKEGQNVTLSCEQNLNHDAMYWYRQDPGQGLRLIYYSQIVNDFQKGDIAEGYSVSREKKESFPLTVTSAQKNPTAFYLCASSQYRDRGADTQYFGPGTRLTVL.

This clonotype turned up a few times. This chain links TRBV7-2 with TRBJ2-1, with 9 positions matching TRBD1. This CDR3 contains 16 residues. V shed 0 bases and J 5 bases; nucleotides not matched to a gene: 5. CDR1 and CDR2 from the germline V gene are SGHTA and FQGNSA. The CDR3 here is CASSLANRGRDNEQFF. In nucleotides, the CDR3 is TGTGCCAGCAGCTTAGCAAACAGGGGGCGGGACAATGAGCAGTTCTTC.

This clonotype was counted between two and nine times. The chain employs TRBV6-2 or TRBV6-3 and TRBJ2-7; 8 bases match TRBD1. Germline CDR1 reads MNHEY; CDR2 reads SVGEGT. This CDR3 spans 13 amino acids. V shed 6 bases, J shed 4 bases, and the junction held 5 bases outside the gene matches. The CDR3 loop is CASRRGTGYEQYV. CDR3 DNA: TGTGCCAGCAGGCGTGGGACAGGATACGAGCAGTACGTC.

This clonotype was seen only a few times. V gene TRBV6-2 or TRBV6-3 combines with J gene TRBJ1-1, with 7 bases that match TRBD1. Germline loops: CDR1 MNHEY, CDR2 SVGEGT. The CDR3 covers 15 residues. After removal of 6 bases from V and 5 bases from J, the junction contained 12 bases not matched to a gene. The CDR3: CASSGQAAAGTEAFF. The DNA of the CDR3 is TGTGCCAGCAGCGGACAGGCGGCCGCGGGAACTGAAGCTTTCTTT.

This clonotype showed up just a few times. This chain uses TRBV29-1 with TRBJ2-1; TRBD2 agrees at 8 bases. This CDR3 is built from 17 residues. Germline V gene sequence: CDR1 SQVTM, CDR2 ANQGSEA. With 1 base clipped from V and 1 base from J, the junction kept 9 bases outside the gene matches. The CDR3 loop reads CSVEGKTSGNSYNEQFF. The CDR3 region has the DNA TGCAGCGTTGAAGGCAAAACTAGCGGCAATTCCTACAATGAGCAGTTCTTC.